This T cell receptor (beta chain) was sequenced in a study of blood T cell repertoires in COVID-19. Across the study: PBMCs, B-cell-depleted T cells, or T cells provided the cDNA or gDNA that made up the material.

Seattle-derived patients entered the study during active infection and were followed longitudinally. The CDR3 spans 12 residues. The V segment lost 8 bases and the J segment 2 bases; nucleotides outside the gene matches: 3. Looked up from germline, CDR1 is GTSNPN and CDR2 is SVGIG (reference sequence). In the original workflow: By means of reference gene primer amplification, nucleated cell counts were estimated. Clones were sequenced by immunoSEQ multiplex PCR, and TCRdb holds only the in-frame ones, with some missing. V and J calls and clone size are those listed in that table; D and trimming were worked out from the DNA. The top ten clones hold around 13% of a sample with hundreds of thousands of clones, 65% to 90% of them seen once. This clone has just one count.

Material: peripheral blood. The J gene is TRBJ1-1, the V gene TRBV30; 9 nucleotides agree with TRBD1. This TCR was sampled from a woman in her 70s with COVID-19, enrolled during active disease. This chain's CDR3 is CAGQGPNTEAFF. CDR3 bases: TGTGCCGGACAGGGGCCTAACACTGAAGCTTTCTTT.